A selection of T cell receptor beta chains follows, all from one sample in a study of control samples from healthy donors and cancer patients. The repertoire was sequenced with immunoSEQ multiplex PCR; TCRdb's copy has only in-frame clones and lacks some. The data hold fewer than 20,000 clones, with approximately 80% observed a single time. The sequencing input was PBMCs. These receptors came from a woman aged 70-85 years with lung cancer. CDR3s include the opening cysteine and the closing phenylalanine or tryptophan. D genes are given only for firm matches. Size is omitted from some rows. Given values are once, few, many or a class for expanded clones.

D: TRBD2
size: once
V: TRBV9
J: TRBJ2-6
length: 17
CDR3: CASSSAGGPSGANVLTF
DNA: TGTGCCAGCAGCTCAGCGGGAGGGCCCTCTGGGGCCAACGTCCTGACTTTC

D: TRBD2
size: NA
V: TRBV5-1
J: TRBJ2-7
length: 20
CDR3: CASSSFLLAGTSGAAGEQYF
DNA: TGCGCCAGCAGCAGCTTTCTTCTTGCGGGGACTAGCGGGGCGGCGGGCGAGCAGTACTTC

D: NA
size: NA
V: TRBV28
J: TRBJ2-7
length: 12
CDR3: CASTGTDYEQYF
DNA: TGTGCCAGCACAGGCACCGACTACGAGCAGTACTTC

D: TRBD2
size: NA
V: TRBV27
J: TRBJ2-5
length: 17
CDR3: CASSPPRGVAGRETQYF
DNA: TGTGCCAGCAGCCCCCCGCGGGGGGTAGCGGGGCGGGAGACCCAGTACTTC

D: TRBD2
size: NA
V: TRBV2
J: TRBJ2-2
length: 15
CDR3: CASRRTSGNTGELFF
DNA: TGTGCCAGCAGACGGACTAGCGGGAACACCGGGGAGCTGTTTTTT

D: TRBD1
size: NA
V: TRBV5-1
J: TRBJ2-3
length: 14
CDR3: CASSNGQGRDTQYF
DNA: TGCGCCAGCAGCAACGGACAGGGGAGAGATACGCAGTATTTT

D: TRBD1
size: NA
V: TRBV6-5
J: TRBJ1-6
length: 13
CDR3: CASIDRERSPLHF
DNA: TGTGCCAGCATCGACAGGGAACGTTCACCCCTCCACTTT

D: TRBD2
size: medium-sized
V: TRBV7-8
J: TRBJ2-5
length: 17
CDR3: CASSLGVAGGSGETQYF
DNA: TGTGCCAGCAGCTTGGGTGTAGCGGGAGGTTCGGGGGAGACCCAGTACTTC

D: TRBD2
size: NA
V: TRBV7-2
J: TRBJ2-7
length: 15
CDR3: CASSLGLAVSYEQYF
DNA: TGTGCCAGCAGCTTAGGGCTAGCGGTCTCCTACGAGCAGTACTTC

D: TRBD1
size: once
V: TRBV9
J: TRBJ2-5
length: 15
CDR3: CASSGGQGIQETQYF
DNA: TGTGCCAGCAGCGGCGGACAGGGAATACAAGAGACCCAGTACTTC

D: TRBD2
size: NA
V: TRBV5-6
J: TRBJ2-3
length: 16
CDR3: CASSFEVAGGTDTQYF
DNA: TGTGCCAGCAGCTTTGAGGTAGCGGGAGGCACAGATACGCAGTATTTT

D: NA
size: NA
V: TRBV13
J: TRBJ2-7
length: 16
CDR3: CASSSGGGKGAYEQYF
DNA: TGTGCCAGCAGCTCCGGTGGGGGTAAGGGAGCCTACGAGCAGTACTTC

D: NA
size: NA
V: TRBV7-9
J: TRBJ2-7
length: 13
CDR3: CASSLTGGYEQYF
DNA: TGTGCCAGCAGCTTAACCGGGGGCTACGAGCAGTACTTC

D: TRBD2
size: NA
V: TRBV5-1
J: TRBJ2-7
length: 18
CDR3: CASSQGLAGPGLSYEQYF
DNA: TGCGCCAGCAGCCAAGGACTAGCGGGCCCGGGGTTATCCTACGAGCAGTACTTC

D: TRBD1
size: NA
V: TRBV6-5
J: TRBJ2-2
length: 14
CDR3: CASSRTGNTGELFF
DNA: TGTGCCAGCAGCAGGACAGGAAACACCGGGGAGCTGTTTTTT

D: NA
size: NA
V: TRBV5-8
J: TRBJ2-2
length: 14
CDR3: CASSRVAGTGELFF
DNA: TGTGCCAGCAGCCGGGTGGCGGGCACCGGGGAGCTGTTTTTT

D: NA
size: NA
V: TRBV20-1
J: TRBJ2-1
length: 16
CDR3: CSASSLSASSYNEQFF
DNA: TGCAGTGCTAGTTCCTTATCGGCGAGCTCCTACAATGAGCAGTTCTTC

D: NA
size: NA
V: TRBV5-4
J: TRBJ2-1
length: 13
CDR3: CASSLDPQLTKFF
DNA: TGTGCCAGCAGCTTGGATCCACAATTAACTAAGTTCTTC

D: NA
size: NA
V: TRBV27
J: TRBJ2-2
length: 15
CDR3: CASRGAEVYTGELFF
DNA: TGTGCCAGCAGAGGAGCGGAAGTCTACACCGGGGAGCTGTTTTTT

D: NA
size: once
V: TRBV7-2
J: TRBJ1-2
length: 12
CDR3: CASSLPGYGYTF
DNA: TGTGCCAGCAGCTTACCCGGCTATGGCTACACCTTC

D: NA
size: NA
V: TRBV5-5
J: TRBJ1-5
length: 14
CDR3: CASSFSGDNQPQHF
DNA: TGTGCCAGCAGCTTCTCGGGGGACAATCAGCCCCAGCATTTT

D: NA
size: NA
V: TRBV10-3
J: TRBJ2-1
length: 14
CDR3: CAISDSLEFNEQFF
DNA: TGTGCCATCAGTGACTCCCTGGAATTCAATGAGCAGTTCTTC

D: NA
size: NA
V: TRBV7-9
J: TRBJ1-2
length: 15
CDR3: CASSLPTGRVNGYTF
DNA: TGTGCCAGCAGCCTACCCACGGGCAGGGTCAATGGCTACACCTTC

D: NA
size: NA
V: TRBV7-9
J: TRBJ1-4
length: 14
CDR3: CASISSGAGEKLFF
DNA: TGTGCCAGCATCTCCTCAGGGGCAGGTGAAAAACTGTTTTTT

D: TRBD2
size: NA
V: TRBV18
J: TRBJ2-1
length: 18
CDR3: CASSTFLPGTSSLNEQFF
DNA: TGTGCCAGCTCGACCTTTCTACCCGGGACTAGCTCCCTCAATGAGCAGTTCTTC

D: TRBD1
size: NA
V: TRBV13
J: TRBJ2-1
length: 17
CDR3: CASSLWETGSVYNEQFF
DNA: TGTGCCAGCAGCTTATGGGAGACAGGGTCCGTCTACAATGAGCAGTTCTTC

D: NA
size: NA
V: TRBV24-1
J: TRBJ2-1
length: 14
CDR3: CATSVPGPYNEQFF
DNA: TGTGCCACCAGTGTGCCTGGGCCCTACAATGAGCAGTTCTTC

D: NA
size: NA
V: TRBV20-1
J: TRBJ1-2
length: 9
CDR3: CSVLYGYTF
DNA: TGCAGTGTCCTCTATGGCTACACCTTC

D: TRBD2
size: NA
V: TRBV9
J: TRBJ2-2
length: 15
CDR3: CASSATGLAVGELFF
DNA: TGTGCCAGCAGCGCCACCGGACTAGCGGTCGGGGAGCTGTTTTTT

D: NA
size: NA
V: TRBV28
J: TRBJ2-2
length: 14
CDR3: CASRNSGPTGELFF
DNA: TGTGCCAGCAGAAATAGCGGACCCACCGGGGAGCTGTTTTTT

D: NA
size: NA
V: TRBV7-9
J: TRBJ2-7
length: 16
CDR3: CASSTGKIRASYEQYF
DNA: TGTGCCAGCAGCACGGGGAAAATCCGGGCCAGCTACGAGCAGTACTTC

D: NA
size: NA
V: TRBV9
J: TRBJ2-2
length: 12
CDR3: CASSVGIGELFF
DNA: TGTGCCAGCAGCGTGGGGATCGGGGAGCTGTTTTTT

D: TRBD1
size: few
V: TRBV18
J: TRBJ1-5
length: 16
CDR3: CASSPQATGEGQPQHF
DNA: TGTGCCAGCTCACCACAAGCGACAGGGGAGGGTCAGCCCCAGCATTTT

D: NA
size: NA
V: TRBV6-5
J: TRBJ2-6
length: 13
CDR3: CASKISGANVLTF
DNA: TGTGCCAGTAAAATCTCTGGGGCCAACGTCCTGACTTTC

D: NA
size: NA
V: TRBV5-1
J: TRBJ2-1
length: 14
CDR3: CASSLGGEDNEQFF
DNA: TGCGCCAGCAGCTTAGGGGGGGAAGACAATGAGCAGTTCTTC

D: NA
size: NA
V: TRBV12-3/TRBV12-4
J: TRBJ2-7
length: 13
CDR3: CASRPSSVYEQYF
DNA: TGTGCCAGCAGGCCCTCCTCCGTCTACGAGCAGTACTTC

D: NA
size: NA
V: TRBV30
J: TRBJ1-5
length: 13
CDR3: CAWNRDQDQPQHF
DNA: TGTGCCTGGAATCGGGACCAGGACCAGCCCCAGCATTTT

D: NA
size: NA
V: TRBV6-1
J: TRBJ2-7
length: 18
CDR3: CASSEGGFSWVLSYEQYF
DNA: TGTGCCAGCAGTGAAGGCGGGTTTAGTTGGGTTCTCTCCTACGAGCAGTACTTC

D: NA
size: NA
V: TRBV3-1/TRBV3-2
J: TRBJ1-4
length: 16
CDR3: CASSRRPTTTNEKLFF
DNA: TGTGCCAGCAGCCGGCGCCCGACTACGACTAATGAAAAACTGTTTTTT

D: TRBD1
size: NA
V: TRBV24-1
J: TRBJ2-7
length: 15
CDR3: CATSDPGQGAWEQYF
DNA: TGTGCCACCAGTGACCCGGGACAGGGGGCCTGGGAGCAGTACTTC

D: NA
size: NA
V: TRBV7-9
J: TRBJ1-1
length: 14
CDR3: CASSYRALGTEAFF
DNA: TGTGCCAGCAGCTATCGGGCCCTGGGGACTGAAGCTTTCTTT

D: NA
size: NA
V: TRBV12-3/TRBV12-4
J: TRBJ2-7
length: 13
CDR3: CASSFDRPYEQYF
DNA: TGTGCCAGCAGTTTCGACAGACCCTACGAGCAGTACTTC

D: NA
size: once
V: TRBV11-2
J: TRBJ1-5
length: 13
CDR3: CASSSQRHQPQHF
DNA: TGTGCCAGCAGCTCCCAGAGGCATCAGCCCCAGCATTTT

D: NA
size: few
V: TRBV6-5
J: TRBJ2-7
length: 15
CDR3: CASSYSYRKSYEQYF
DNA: TGTGCCAGCAGTTACTCGTACAGGAAATCCTACGAGCAGTACTTC

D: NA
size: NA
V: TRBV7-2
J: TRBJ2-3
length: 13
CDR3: CASSLGTADTQYF
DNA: TGTGCCAGCAGCTTAGGGACCGCAGATACGCAGTATTTT

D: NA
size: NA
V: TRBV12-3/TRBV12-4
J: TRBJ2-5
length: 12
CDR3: CASSFTGETQYF
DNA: TGTGCCAGCAGTTTTACTGGAGAGACCCAGTACTTC

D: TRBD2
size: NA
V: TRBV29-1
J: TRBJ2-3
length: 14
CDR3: CSGGASGRSDTQYF
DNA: TGCAGCGGGGGGGCTAGCGGGAGATCAGATACGCAGTATTTT

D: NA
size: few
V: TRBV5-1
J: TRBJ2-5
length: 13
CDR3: CASSLTAKETQYF
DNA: TGCGCCAGCAGCTTGACAGCGAAAGAGACCCAGTACTTC

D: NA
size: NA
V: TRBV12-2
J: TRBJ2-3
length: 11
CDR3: CASRCPDTQYF
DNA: TGTGCAAGTCGCTGCCCAGATACGCAGTATTTT

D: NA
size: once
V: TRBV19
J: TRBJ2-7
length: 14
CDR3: CASSTHQGSYEQYF
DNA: TGTGCCAGTAGTACCCATCAGGGCTCCTACGAGCAGTACTTC